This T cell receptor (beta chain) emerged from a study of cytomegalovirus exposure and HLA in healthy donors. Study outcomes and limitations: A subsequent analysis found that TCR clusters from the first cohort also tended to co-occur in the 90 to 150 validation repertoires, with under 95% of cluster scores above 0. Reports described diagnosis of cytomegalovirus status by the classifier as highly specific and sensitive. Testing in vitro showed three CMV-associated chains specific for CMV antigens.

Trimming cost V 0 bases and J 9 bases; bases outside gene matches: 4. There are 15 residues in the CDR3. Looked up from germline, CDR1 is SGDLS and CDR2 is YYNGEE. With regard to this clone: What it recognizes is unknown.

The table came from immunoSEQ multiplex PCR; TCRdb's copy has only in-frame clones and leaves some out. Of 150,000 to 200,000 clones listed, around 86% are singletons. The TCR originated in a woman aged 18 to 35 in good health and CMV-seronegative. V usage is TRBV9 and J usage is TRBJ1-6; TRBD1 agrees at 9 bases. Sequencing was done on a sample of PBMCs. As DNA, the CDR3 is TGTGCCAGCAGCGTAGAGGGGACAGGGTTTTCACCCCTCCACTTT. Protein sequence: CASSVEGTGFSPLHF.